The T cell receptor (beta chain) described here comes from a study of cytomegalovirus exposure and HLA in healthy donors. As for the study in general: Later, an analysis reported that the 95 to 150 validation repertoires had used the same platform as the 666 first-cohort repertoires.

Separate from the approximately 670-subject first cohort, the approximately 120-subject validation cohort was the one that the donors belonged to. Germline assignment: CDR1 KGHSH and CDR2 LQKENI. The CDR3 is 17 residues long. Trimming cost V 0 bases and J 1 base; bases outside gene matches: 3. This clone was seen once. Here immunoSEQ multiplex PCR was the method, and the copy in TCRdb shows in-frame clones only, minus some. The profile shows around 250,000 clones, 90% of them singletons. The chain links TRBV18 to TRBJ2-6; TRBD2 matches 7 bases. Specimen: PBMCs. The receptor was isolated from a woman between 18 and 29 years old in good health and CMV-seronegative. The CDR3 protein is CASSPPKGGSGANVLTF. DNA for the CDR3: TGTGCCAGCTCACCACCGAAGGGAGGGTCTGGGGCCAACGTCCTGACTTTC.